This TCR beta chain is drawn from a study of CD4 T cells in relation to SARS-CoV-2 and coronaviruses. The data were produced by immunoSEQ multiplex PCR, yet TCRdb's version contains in-frame clones alone and is incomplete. The sample lists about 36,000 clones; just under 85% were seen once. For this clone: Antigen: not known.

Germline lookup yields CDR1 SGHTA and CDR2 FQGTGA. The CDR3 sequence is 16 residues long. Trimming left V 2 bases short and J 2 bases short, with 12 bases between. The sequence was collected from an adult with COVID-19. This chain connects TRBV7-3 to TRBJ2-2; D not certain. Sequencing was performed on naive CD4+ T cells from PBMCs, cultured in vitro. This sample's subset: naive CD4+ T cells isolated by negative enrichment. The CDR3 loop is CASSLQGSQNTGELFF. DNA for the CDR3: TGTGCCAGCAGCTTACAAGGTTCCCAAAACACCGGGGAGCTGTTTTTT.